The next 5 T cell receptor beta chains were all read from a single sample in a study of shared clonotypes between healthy human individuals. Profiled with immunoSEQ multiplex PCR; TCRdb holds only in-frame clones, not every one. The repertoire includes around 1,900,000 clones, around 93% of them detected once, and roughly 1.7% sits in the top ten. Naive CD8 cells, CD45RO-negative and positively selected for CCR7, excluded terminally differentiated effector memory CD45RA+ cells. Sequencing was done on a sample of naive CD8+ T cells from PBMCs. The receptors were sampled from a man younger than 30 in good health. Some clones in this sample may be carry-over from other donors' samples.

This chain uses TRBV27 with TRBJ1-4, with D uncertain. Trimming stripped 4 bases from V and 6 bases from J, with 9 bases between. The CDR3 spans 13 residues. CDR1 and CDR2 (germline): MNHEY, SMNVEV (reference sequence). Here the CDR3 reads CASSSLSYEKLFF. CDR3 bases: TGTGCCAGCAGTTCCCTTTCCTATGAAAAACTGTTTTTT.

This chain connects TRBV27 to TRBJ2-7; D is possibly TRBD2 (6 bases). V was cut by 5 bases and J by 6 bases, with 17 bases left in between. Germline values: CDR1 MNHEY, CDR2 SMNVEV (reference sequence). The CDR3 runs 14 residues. The CDR3 spells CASSIEEGLGEQYF. CDR3 DNA: TGTGCCAGCAGTATCGAGGAGGGGCTCGGCGAGCAGTACTTC.

This chain links TRBV6-1 with TRBJ1-2; 7 nucleotides agree with TRBD1. With 4 bases clipped from V and 6 bases from J, the junction kept 14 bases outside the gene matches. The CDR3 consists of 16 residues. Looked up from germline, CDR1 is MNHNS and CDR2 is SASEGT. As DNA, the CDR3 is TGTGCCAGCAGTGCCCAAGGGGGCGGGATCCTGAATGGCTACACCTTC. Translation: CASSAQGGGILNGYTF.

Of note for this clone: Within the sample, other DNA sequences also encode this same CDR3. This chain connects TRBV19 to TRBJ2-1, with TRBD2 identical over 9 bases. The V gene end was trimmed by 5 bases and the J gene end by 3 bases; junction bases not matched to a gene: 5. Germline CDR1 and CDR2: LNHDA and SQIVND (reference sequence). CDR3 length: 15 residues. The CDR3, as DNA: TGTGCCAGTAGTTTGCGGGAGGGTGTCTACAATGAGCAGTTCTTC. This encodes CASSLREGVYNEQFF.

The chain is built from TRBV7-9 and TRBJ2-7; TRBD1 might be the D (6 bases). The germline V gene has CDR1 SEHNR and CDR2 FQNEAQ (reference sequence). There are 15 residues in the CDR3. Trimming removed 7 bases from V and 5 bases from J, with 21 bases in between. CDR3 coding DNA: TGTGCCAGCAACCCCTGGTCAGGGGCTACCAACGAGCAGTACTTC. Its protein product is CASNPWSGATNEQYF.